These 12 T cell receptor beta chains were sequenced from one sample in a study of T cells in Graves' hyperthyroidism and ophthalmopathy. Amplification of TCR beta CDR3 regions used RNA as the template. TCR CDR3 regions were first amplified by RT-PCR with HTBI primers. One entry per CDR3 protein, called by TCRdb with MiXCR from the multiplex PCR reads. The sample holds 300,000 to 400,000 distinct CDR3 sequences, approximately 22% seen once. Input material: blood. Receptors originate from a woman in her forties or fifties with Graves' hyperthyroidism.

This clonotype occurred a few times. The chain has TRBV28 and TRBJ2-1; D unclear. This CDR3 has 14 residues. Germline V gives CDR1 MDHEN, CDR2 SYDVKM. Trimming took 1 base from V and 3 from J, leaving 7 bases between them. The CDR3 region has the DNA TGTGCCAGCAGTTTATTAAAAAACTACAATGAGCAGTTCTTC. The encoded protein is CASSLLKNYNEQFF.

The gene calls are TRBV9 and TRBJ1-2; D remains unclear. Trimming left V 4 bases short and J 8 bases short, with 21 bases between. The germline gives CDR1 SGDLS, CDR2 YYNGEE. This CDR3 comprises 15 residues. CDR3 loop: CASSPGPIRLGGYTF. The CDR3 DNA reads TGTGCCAGCAGCCCAGGACCGATAAGGTTGGGCGGCTACACCTTC.

This chain links TRBV11-2 with TRBJ2-7; 11 nucleotides align to TRBD2. The CDR3 is 16 amino acids. J lost 2 bases, V lost 5 bases, and 8 bases had no gene match. In germline, CDR1 is SGHAT, CDR2 FQNNGV. Written as DNA, the CDR3 is TGTGCCAGCAGCCTAGCTAGCGGGGGGAGAACCTACGAGCAGTACTTC. As protein: CASSLASGGRTYEQYF.

The rearrangement joins TRBV5-6 to TRBJ2-7; 8 nucleotides match TRBD2. The germline V gene encodes CDR1 SGHDT and CDR2 YYEEEE. The CDR3 totals 14 residues. After removal of 4 bases from V and 7 bases from J, the junction contained 10 bases not matched to a gene. The CDR3 region has the DNA TGTGCCAGCAGCCCGGGACTAGAGGTACGAGAGCAGTACTTC. It encodes CASSPGLEVREQYF.

The chain is built from TRBV5-5 and TRBJ2-3, with D tentatively TRBD1 (6 bases). Trimming stripped 4 bases from V and 2 bases from J, with 20 bases between. The CDR3 runs 17 residues. From germline, CDR1 is SGHKS and CDR2 YYEKEE (reference sequence). The DNA of the CDR3 is TGTGCCAGCAGCCATCGGCATAGGGGGATAAACACAGATACGCAGTATTTT. Translating gives CASSHRHRGINTDTQYF. The whole variable domain, remainder taken from reference TRBV5-5 and TRBJ2-3, is DAGVTQSPTHLIKTRGQQVTLRCSPISGHKSVSWYQQVLGQGPQFIFQYYEKEERGRGNFPDRFSARQFPNYSSELNVNALLLGDSALYLCASSHRHRGINTDTQYFGPGTRLTVL.

This clonotype was seen a few times. The J gene is TRBJ2-2, the V gene TRBV6-1, with D unclear. The CDR3 has 13 residues. Germline-derived CDR1 and CDR2 are MNHNS and SASEGT. The V gene lost 6 bases and the J gene lost 3 bases, with 8 bases spanning the gap. The CDR3 reads CASRLGYTGELFF. The CDR3 DNA sequence: TGTGCCAGCAGGCTAGGGTACACCGGGGAGCTGTTTTTT.

This clonotype came up many times. This rearrangement joins TRBV9 to TRBJ2-3; 11 bases fit TRBD2. Trimming at V came to 2 bases and at J to 5 bases, leaving 7 bases not matched to a gene. In germline, CDR1 is SGDLS, CDR2 YYNGEE. This CDR3 is 16 amino acids long. The CDR3 reads CASSVDSGRVGDTQYF. CDR3 DNA sequence: TGTGCCAGCAGCGTGGATAGCGGGAGGGTTGGAGATACGCAGTATTTT.

This clonotype appeared many times. This sequence joins TRBV15 and TRBJ2-2, with TRBD2 matching 12 bases. Looked up from germline, CDR1 is LNHNV and CDR2 is YYDKDF (reference sequence). Losses at the gene ends were 1 base for V and 2 bases for J; bases not matched to a gene: 11. The CDR3 sequence is 20 residues long. CDR3 protein: CATSRAHPSGGGPNTGELFF. CDR3 nucleotide sequence: TGTGCCACCAGCAGAGCCCACCCTAGCGGGGGGGGCCCAAACACCGGGGAGCTGTTTTTT.

The chain combines TRBV15 with TRBJ2-3, with 9 positions matching TRBD2. The V and J ends lost 8 bases and 2 bases, in that order; junction bases with no gene match: 5. Germline values: CDR1 LNHNV, CDR2 YYDKDF (reference sequence). This CDR3 is 14 amino acids long. The CDR3 protein is CATERGDLTDTQYF. CDR3 coding DNA: TGTGCCACCGAGCGGGGGGACCTCACAGATACGCAGTATTTT.

This clonotype appeared a few times. This chain uses TRBV20-1 with TRBJ2-7; 8 positions match TRBD2. With 3 bases clipped from V and 4 bases from J, the junction kept 2 bases outside the gene matches. CDR1 DFQATT and CDR2 SNEGSKA come from the germline V gene (reference sequence). The CDR3 totals 12 residues. The CDR3 sequence is CSARTSVYEQYF. The CDR3 nucleotides are TGCAGTGCTAGGACTAGCGTGTACGAGCAGTACTTC.

This clonotype appeared many times. The CDR3 sequence is CASSQPTGDYGYTF. CDR3 nucleotides: TGCGCCAGCAGCCAGCCGACAGGGGACTATGGCTACACCTTC. The rearrangement joins TRBV4-1 to TRBJ1-2, with 8 nucleotides matching TRBD1. CDR1 is MGHRA and CDR2 is YSYEKL in the germline V gene. V lost 3 bases, J lost 3 bases, and 3 bases stayed unmatched. The CDR3 has 14 residues.

A few counts support this clonotype. The chain couples TRBV5-6 to TRBJ2-2, with a weak D call TRBD2 (6 bases). Germline assignment: CDR1 SGHDT and CDR2 YYEEEE. V was pared by 2 bases and J by 8 bases, with 19 bases between. This CDR3 is 16 amino acids long. CDR3 sequence (DNA): TGTGCCAGCAGCTTAGCTGGGCTAGCGCCGGTGGGGGAGCTGTTTTTT. Encoded protein: CASSLAGLAPVGELFF.